This T cell receptor beta chain was captured in a study of blood T cells in healthy people across ages. Study in general: There was about one barcoded beta molecule captured by template switching per two T cells.

A second PCR of about 7 to 12 cycles used a sample-barcoded 5' primer and a J-beta primer mix. MiXCR, applied by TCRdb to the 5' RACE reads, yields one record per CDR3 protein. In the table there are nearly 1 million distinct CDR3 sequences, roughly half of which are singletons. This clonotype was recorded a few times. What was sequenced was blood. The sequence was obtained from a woman in her sixties in good health.

This chain's CDR3 is CASSFYRDYNYEQYF. The CDR3 coding sequence is TGTGCCAGCAGCTTTTACCGGGACTACAACTACGAGCAGTACTTC. V gene TRBV5-5 combines with J gene TRBJ2-7; 7 bases agree with TRBD2. Unmatched junction bases numbered 8, after V lost 2 bases and J lost 3 bases. In germline, CDR1 is SGHKS, CDR2 YYEKEE (reference sequence). This CDR3 spans 15 amino acids.